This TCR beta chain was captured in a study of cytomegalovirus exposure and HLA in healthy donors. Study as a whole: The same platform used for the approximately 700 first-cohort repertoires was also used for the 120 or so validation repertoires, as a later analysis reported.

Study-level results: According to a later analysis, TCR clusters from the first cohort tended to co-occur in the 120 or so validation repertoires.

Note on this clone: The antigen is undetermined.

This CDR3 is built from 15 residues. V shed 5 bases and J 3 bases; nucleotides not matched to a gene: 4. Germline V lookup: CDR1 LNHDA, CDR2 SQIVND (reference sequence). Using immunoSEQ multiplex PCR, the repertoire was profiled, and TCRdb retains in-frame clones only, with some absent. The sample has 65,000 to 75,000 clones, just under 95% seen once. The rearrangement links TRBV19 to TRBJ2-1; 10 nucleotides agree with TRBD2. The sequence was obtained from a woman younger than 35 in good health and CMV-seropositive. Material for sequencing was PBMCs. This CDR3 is CASSAASGSYNEQFF. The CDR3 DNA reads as TGTGCCAGTAGTGCAGCTAGCGGGAGCTACAATGAGCAGTTCTTC.